This passage covers 28 T cell receptor beta chains from one sample sequenced in a study of early T cells in non-severe SARS-CoV-2 infection. In TCRdb, the 5' RACE reads were re-called with MiXCR into one record per CDR3 protein. This table has 20,000 to 25,000 distinct CDR3 sequences, about 4.3% appearing once. Sequenced input: whole blood. These receptors all come from an adult who was a healthcare worker with PCR-confirmed SARS-CoV-2 infection or an uninfected control (not recorded which).

This clonotype showed up many times. The V gene is TRBV5-1, the J gene TRBJ2-3; D tentatively fits TRBD1 or TRBD2 (5 bases each). The length of the CDR3 is 13 residues. Germline V CDR1 and CDR2: SGHRS, YFSETQ. With 0 bases removed from V and 6 bases from J, the gap between germline ends came to 8 bases. The CDR3 protein is CASSLAGGDTQYF. Written as DNA, the CDR3 is TGCGCCAGCAGCTTGGCTGGGGGTGATACGCAGTATTTT. Based on the CDR3 plus reference TRBV5-1 and TRBJ2-3, the full variable domain is KAGVTQTPRYLIKTRGQQVTLSCSPISGHRSVSWYQQTPGQGLQFLFEYFSETQRNKGNFPGRFSGRQFSNSRSEMNVSTLELGDSALYLCASSLAGGDTQYFGPGTRLTVL.

This clonotype was found a few times. The chain uses TRBV5-1 and TRBJ1-6, with D uncertain. The germline gives CDR1 SGHRS, CDR2 YFSETQ. The CDR3 has 17 amino acids. V lost 0 bases and J 5 bases, leaving 15 bases between the germline ends. The CDR3 here is CASSLDWPALNNSPLHF. CDR3 sequence (DNA): TGCGCCAGCAGCTTGGATTGGCCGGCACTTAATAATTCACCCCTCCACTTT.

This clonotype was seen ten or more times. The J gene is TRBJ2-3, the V gene TRBV11-2, with D perhaps given as TRBD1 or TRBD2 (5 bases each). The CDR3 length is 15 residues. Between the trimmed V and J ends, which lost 1 base and 2 bases, there was a span of 10 bases. Germline V gene data show CDR1 as SGHAT and CDR2 as FQNNGV. The CDR3 DNA sequence: TGTGCCAGCAGCTTAGGGGGGAGACTCACAGATACGCAGTATTTT. As protein: CASSLGGRLTDTQYF. Full variable domain (outside the CDR3, taken from reference TRBV11-2 and TRBJ2-3): EAGVAQSPRYKIIEKRQSVAFWCNPISGHATLYWYQQILGQGPKLLIQFQNNGVVDDSQLPKDRFSAERLKGVDSTLKIQPAKLEDSAVYLCASSLGGRLTDTQYFGPGTRLTVL.

The table lists this clonotype with many counts. The V and J genes are TRBV27 and TRBJ1-5, with TRBD1 identical over 9 bases. The junction had 9 bases not matched to a gene; V was cut back by 6 bases and J by 3 bases. Germline V gene data show CDR1 as MNHEY and CDR2 as SMNVEV (reference sequence). The CDR3 contains 16 residues. CDR3 bases: TGTGCCAGCAGGGCCGGGACAGGGAGGAACAATCAGCCCCAGCATTTT. Its translation is CASRAGTGRNNQPQHF.

This clonotype has a count of ten or more. This sequence joins TRBV5-4 and TRBJ2-7; either TRBD1 or TRBD2 may supply D (5 bases each). Germline CDR1 SGHNT, CDR2 YYREEE (reference sequence). The CDR3 is 14 residues long. Between the trimmed V and J ends, which lost 0 bases and 2 bases, there was a span of 9 bases. CDR3 sequence (DNA): TGTGCCAGCAGCTTGGATGGGGGAACCTACGAGCAGTACTTC. As protein: CASSLDGGTYEQYF.

At least ten counts were recorded for this clonotype. V usage is TRBV2 and J usage is TRBJ2-1, with 7 bases lining up with TRBD2. Germline-derived CDR1 and CDR2 are SNHLY and FYNNEI. There are 13 residues in the CDR3. V lost 7 bases, J lost 3 bases, and 3 bases stayed unmatched. Here the CDR3 reads CASMGGGYNEQFF. In nucleotides, the CDR3 is TGTGCCAGCATGGGCGGGGGCTACAATGAGCAGTTCTTC.

This clonotype was seen only a few times. No conserved phenylalanine or tryptophan ends this CDR3, so it is likely a read error. This chain uses TRBV6-1 with TRBJ2-1; TRBD2 matches at 9 bases. Per germline, CDR1 MNHNS and CDR2 SASEGT. The CDR3 is 15 amino acids. V lost 7 bases, J lost 3 bases, and 7 bases stayed unmatched. The CDR3 sequence: CASTVSGGGYNEQFS. The CDR3 DNA follows: TGTGCCAGCACTGTTAGCGGGGGCGGCTACAATGAGCAGTTCTCC.

This clonotype was recorded at least ten times. The chain joins TRBV7-9 to TRBJ2-2, with 7 positions matching TRBD1. The germline V gene has CDR1 SEHNR and CDR2 FQNEAQ (reference sequence). This CDR3 contains 15 residues. V shed 8 bases and J 2 bases; nucleotides not matched to a gene: 8. CDR3 residues: CASDQDRTNTGELFF. The CDR3 nucleotides read TGTGCCAGCGATCAGGACAGGACAAACACCGGGGAGCTGTTTTTT.

The rearrangement uses TRBV12-3 or TRBV12-4 and TRBJ2-3; 13 bases fit TRBD2. V dropped 6 bases and J dropped 4; count of bases not matched to a gene: 4. The length of the CDR3 is 15 residues. The CDR3 is CASSLTSGGADTQYF. CDR3 nucleotide sequence: TGTGCCAGCAGCCTTACTAGCGGGGGGGCAGATACGCAGTATTTT.

This clonotype was seen a handful of times. V and J are TRBV9 and TRBJ2-3; no definite D call. There are 13 residues in the CDR3. With 4 bases removed from V and 1 base from J, the gap between germline ends came to 7 bases. Germline loops: CDR1 SGDLS, CDR2 YYNGEE. CDR3 sequence reads: CASSLSRTDTQYF. The CDR3 DNA sequence: TGTGCCAGCAGCCTCAGCCGCACAGATACGCAGTATTTT.

This clonotype was found many times. The V and J genes are TRBV12-3 or TRBV12-4 and TRBJ2-1, with D perhaps TRBD2 (6 bases). V shed 4 bases and J shed 0 bases, with 13 bases lying between them. This CDR3 comprises 16 residues. The CDR3 bases are TGTGCCAGCAGTTGGGGGGTAGTCCCCTCCTACAATGAGCAGTTCTTC. Encoded protein: CASSWGVVPSYNEQFF.

This clonotype came up once. One end of the junction is discordant with germline, which a read error may explain. The CDR3 DNA reads TGTGCCATCAGTGAGTCAGGACAGGGCTACGGGCAGTACTTC. Residues: CAISESGQGYGQYF. The chain couples TRBV10-3 to TRBJ2-7, with TRBD1 matching 8 bases. Germline V gives CDR1 ENHRY, CDR2 SYGVKD. The CDR3 runs 14 residues.

Only a few counts were recorded for this clonotype. This chain connects TRBV19 to TRBJ1-5; D is unclear. Trimming cost V 1 base and J 5 bases, with 12 bases left between them. The CDR3 consists of 15 residues. The V gene's germline CDR1 is LNHDA and CDR2 SQIVND (reference sequence). The CDR3 spells CASSIVSDGYQPQHF. The CDR3 coding sequence is TGTGCCAGTAGTATAGTGAGCGATGGGTATCAGCCCCAGCATTTT.

This rearrangement joins TRBV5-1 to TRBJ2-7; perhaps TRBD1 as D (6 bases). This CDR3 contains 14 residues. Per the germline V gene, CDR1 is SGHRS and CDR2 is YFSETQ. V was cut by 4 bases and J by 0 bases, with 11 bases left in between. The CDR3 nucleotides are TGCGCCAGCAGCCACGGACAGCCCTCCTACGAGCAGTACTTC. This translates into CASSHGQPSYEQYF. Looking up the rest from reference TRBV5-1 and TRBJ2-7 gives the full variable domain: KAGVTQTPRYLIKTRGQQVTLSCSPISGHRSVSWYQQTPGQGLQFLFEYFSETQRNKGNFPGRFSGRQFSNSRSEMNVSTLELGDSALYLCASSHGQPSYEQYFGPGTRLTVT.

This clonotype was counted ten times or more. This chain links TRBV4-2 with TRBJ1-6; D is ambiguous. This CDR3 has 14 amino acids. Trimming left V 1 base short and J 8 bases short, with 9 bases between. Germline V CDR1 and CDR2: LGHNA, YNFKEQ. Here the CDR3 DNA reads TGTGCCAGCAGCCAAGGCCTTGGCGATTCACCCCTCCACTTT. Translation: CASSQGLGDSPLHF.

There are many counts of this clonotype. This chain's CDR3 is CASSYSPGETNEKLFF. The CDR3 region has the DNA TGTGCCAGCAGTTACTCTCCAGGGGAGACTAATGAAAAACTGTTTTTT. J is TRBJ1-4 and V is TRBV6-6; tentatively, D is TRBD1 (6 bases). Germline-derived CDR1 and CDR2 are MNHNY and SVGAGI (reference sequence). V was pared by 0 bases and J by 2 bases, with 10 bases between. The length of the CDR3 is 16 residues.

This clonotype has a handful of counts. The genes are TRBV5-6 and TRBJ2-5; the D gene is possibly TRBD2 (6 bases). Germline V gives CDR1 SGHDT, CDR2 YYEEEE. The V and J ends lost 2 bases and 4 bases respectively, with 24 bases between them. The CDR3 length is 18 residues. The CDR3 DNA is TGTGCCAGCAGCTTCGTTGCTCAATTAGGCGGGGTAGGAGAGACCCAGTACTTC. Its protein is CASSFVAQLGGVGETQYF.

This clonotype was seen more than once but under ten times. The chain joins TRBV13 to TRBJ2-4; 8 bases line up with TRBD1. Germline loops: CDR1 PRHDT, CDR2 FYEKMQ (reference sequence). Trimming at V came to 2 bases and at J to 13 bases, leaving 4 bases not matched to a gene. This CDR3 is built from 12 residues. The CDR3 nucleotides read TGTGCCAGCAGCTTAAGACAGGGGACGCAGTACTTC. Its protein is CASSLRQGTQYF. The whole variable domain, filled in from reference TRBV13 and TRBJ2-4, reads AAGVIQSPRHLIKEKRETATLKCYPIPRHDTVYWYQQGPGQDPQFLISFYEKMQSDKGSIPDRFSAQQFSDYHSELNMSSLELGDSALYFCASSLRQGTQYFGAGTRLSVL.

This chain joins TRBV20-1 and TRBJ1-2; possible D gene TRBD1, 6 bases. Trimming stripped 1 base from V and 4 bases from J, with 10 bases between. This CDR3 contains 13 residues. In germline, CDR1 is DFQATT, CDR2 SNEGSKA (reference sequence). The CDR3 spells CSARGQGSYGYTF. The CDR3 coding sequence is TGCAGTGCTAGAGGGCAGGGGAGCTATGGCTACACCTTC.

The chain employs TRBV6-6 and TRBJ2-1, with D possibly being TRBD1 or TRBD2 (5 bases each). V was trimmed by 2 bases and J by 8 bases, leaving 13 bases between them. The germline gives CDR1 MNHNY, CDR2 SVGAGI (reference sequence). This CDR3 spans 14 amino acids. DNA of the CDR3: TGTGCCAGCAGTTACAGGGGACCCGAGGATGAGCAGTTCTTC. It is translated as CASSYRGPEDEQFF.

This clonotype has at least ten counts. The J gene is TRBJ2-5, the V gene TRBV20-1; D is possibly TRBD2 (6 bases). Germline V gene data show CDR1 as DFQATT and CDR2 as SNEGSKA (reference sequence). There are 14 residues in the CDR3. Trimming removed 5 bases at V and 4 bases at J, with 17 bases between. CDR3 nucleotide sequence: TGCAGTGCTCCTCGGGGGTCCGGTTTAGAGACCCAGTACTTC. It specifies CSAPRGSGLETQYF.

V usage is TRBV5-1 and J usage is TRBJ2-1; D tentatively fits TRBD1 or TRBD2 (6 bases each). The ends were cut back, 0 bases at V and 4 bases at J, with 11 bases in the middle. Germline V gene data show CDR1 as SGHRS and CDR2 as YFSETQ. The CDR3 consists of 15 residues. The CDR3 is CASSLAQGTYNEQFF. Here the CDR3 DNA reads TGCGCCAGCAGCTTGGCCCAGGGGACTTACAATGAGCAGTTCTTC.

This clonotype was observed at least ten times. The chain joins TRBV6-5 to TRBJ1-6; TRBD1 aligns across 7 bases. The CDR3 length is 16 residues. V shed 5 bases, J shed 7 bases, and the junction held 11 bases outside the gene matches. Germline V gene data show CDR1 as MNHEY and CDR2 as SVGAGI. CDR3 nucleotide sequence: TGTGCCAGCAGTATGCGACAGGGCCTAAGAAATTCACCCCTCCACTTT. Translated, it gives CASSMRQGLRNSPLHF.

This clonotype was seen many times. J is TRBJ2-3 and V is TRBV4-3, with 9 bases identical to TRBD2. Germline loops: CDR1 LGHNA, CDR2 YSLEER. The CDR3 totals 15 residues. With 1 base clipped from V and 4 bases from J, the junction kept 3 bases outside the gene matches. The CDR3 nucleotides are TGCGCCAGCAGCCAAGGGACTAGCGTGGCAGATACGCAGTATTTT. This translates into CASSQGTSVADTQYF.

This clonotype has only a few counts. The V and J genes are TRBV19 and TRBJ1-2, with D tentatively TRBD1 (5 bases). Trimming left V 4 bases short and J 0 bases short, with 15 bases between. CDR3 size: 16 residues. CDR1 LNHDA and CDR2 SQIVND come from the germline V gene (reference sequence). This CDR3 reads CASSTEWGPTNYGYTF. CDR3 coding DNA: TGTGCCAGTAGTACCGAGTGGGGCCCGACTAACTATGGCTACACCTTC.

This sequence joins TRBV7-3 and TRBJ1-2; 7 nucleotides match TRBD1. Per germline, CDR1 SGHTA and CDR2 FQGTGA. V trimming: 5 bases; J trimming: 6 bases; junction bases outside the gene matches: 6. CDR3 size: 13 residues. CDR3: CASSPTGADGYTF. The CDR3 DNA is TGTGCCAGCAGCCCTACAGGGGCGGATGGCTACACCTTC.

This clonotype was seen more than once but under ten times. The CDR3 nucleotides read TGTGCCAGCAGCTTTGCCGCTAGCGGGGATACTCGGGAGACCCAGTACTTC. Translating it yields CASSFAASGDTRETQYF. The gene calls are TRBV11-2 and TRBJ2-5; 9 nucleotides line up with TRBD2. The CDR3 covers 17 residues. V lost 3 bases to trimming and J lost 5 bases; unmatched junction nucleotides: 13. Germline-derived CDR1 and CDR2 are SGHAT and FQNNGV.

This clonotype has only a few counts. The chain is built from TRBV6-6 and TRBJ1-6, with unresolved D. V gave up 5 bases and J gave up 7 bases, with 15 bases separating them. Germline V CDR1 and CDR2: MNHNY, SVGAGI (reference sequence). The CDR3 has 15 amino acids. CDR3 sequence reads: CASSRTQLTNSPLHF. In nucleotides, the CDR3 is TGTGCCAGCAGTCGAACCCAGCTTACCAATTCACCCCTCCACTTT.